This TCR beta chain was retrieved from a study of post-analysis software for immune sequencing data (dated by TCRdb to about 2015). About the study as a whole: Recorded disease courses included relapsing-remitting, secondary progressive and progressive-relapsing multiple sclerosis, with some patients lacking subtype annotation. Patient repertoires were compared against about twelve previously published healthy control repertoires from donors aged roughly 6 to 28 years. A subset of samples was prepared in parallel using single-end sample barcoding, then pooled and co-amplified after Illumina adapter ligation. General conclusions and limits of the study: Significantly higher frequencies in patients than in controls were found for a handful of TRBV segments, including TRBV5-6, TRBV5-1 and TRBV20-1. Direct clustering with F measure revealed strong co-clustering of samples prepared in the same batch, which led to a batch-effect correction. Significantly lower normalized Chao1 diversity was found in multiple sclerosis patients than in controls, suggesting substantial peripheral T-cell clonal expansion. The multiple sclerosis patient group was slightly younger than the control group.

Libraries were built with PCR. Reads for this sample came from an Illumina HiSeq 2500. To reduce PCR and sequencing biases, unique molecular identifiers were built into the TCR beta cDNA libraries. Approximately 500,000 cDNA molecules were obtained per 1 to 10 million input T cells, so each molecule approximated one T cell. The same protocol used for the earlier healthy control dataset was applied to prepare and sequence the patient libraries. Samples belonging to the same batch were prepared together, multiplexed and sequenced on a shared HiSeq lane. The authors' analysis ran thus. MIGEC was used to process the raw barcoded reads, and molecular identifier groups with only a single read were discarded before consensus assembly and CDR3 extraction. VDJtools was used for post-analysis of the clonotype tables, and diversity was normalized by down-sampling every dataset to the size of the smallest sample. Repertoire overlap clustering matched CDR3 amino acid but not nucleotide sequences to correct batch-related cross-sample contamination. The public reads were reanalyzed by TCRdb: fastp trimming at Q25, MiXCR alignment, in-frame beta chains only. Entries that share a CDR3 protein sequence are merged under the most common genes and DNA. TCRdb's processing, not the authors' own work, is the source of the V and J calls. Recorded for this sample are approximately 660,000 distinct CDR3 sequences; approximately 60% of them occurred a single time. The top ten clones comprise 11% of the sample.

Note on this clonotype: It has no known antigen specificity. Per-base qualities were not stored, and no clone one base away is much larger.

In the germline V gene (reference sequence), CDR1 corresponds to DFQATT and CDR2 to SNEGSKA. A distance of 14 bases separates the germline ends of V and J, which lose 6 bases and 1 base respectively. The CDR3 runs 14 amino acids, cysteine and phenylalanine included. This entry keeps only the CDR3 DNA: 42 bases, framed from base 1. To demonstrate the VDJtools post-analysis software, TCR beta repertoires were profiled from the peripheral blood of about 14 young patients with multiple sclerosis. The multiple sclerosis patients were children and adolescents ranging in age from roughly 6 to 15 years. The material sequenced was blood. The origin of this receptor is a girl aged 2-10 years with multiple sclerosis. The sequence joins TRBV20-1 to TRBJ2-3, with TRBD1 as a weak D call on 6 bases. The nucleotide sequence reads TGCAGTGCCAACAGGGAAGGAGGCACAGATACGCAGTATTTT. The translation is CSANREGGTDTQYF.